The entry below describes one TCR beta chain. Its antigen is still unknown. This table comes from immunoSEQ multiplex PCR, and its TCRdb copy is limited to in-frame clones, with some not included. The table has about 68,000 clones, 90% to 95% seen once; the top ten hold 0.75% to 1%. The data stem from a study of T cell clones after liver transplantation. The wider study: Three of the eight recipients were HCV-positive; the rest had non-autoimmune, non-viral transplant indications. Study results and caveats: Post-transplant time points were not standardized, so conclusions are preliminary. Graft donor-reactive T cells may have migrated into the graft rather than being deleted.

Germline V gene data show CDR1 as LNHDA and CDR2 as SQIVND (reference sequence). Trimming cost V 3 bases and J 8 bases, with 19 bases left between them. This CDR3 has 15 residues. The gene calls are TRBV19 and TRBJ1-2; D is possibly TRBD1 (6 bases). This TCR was recovered from a human patient who received a liver transplant. A subset of T cells may come from the graft donor. This specimen was CD4+ T cells from blood, taken less than 27 months after liver transplant. CDR3 bases: TGTGCCAGTAGTATTTTTCCAGGGGAAGGGTGGGGCTACACCTTC. Protein sequence: CASSIFPGEGWGYTF.